Listed below are T cell receptor beta chains from one sample, sequenced in a study of cytotoxic CD8 clonotypes in ibrutinib-treated CLL. Assay: immunoSEQ multiplex PCR; the TCRdb copy retains only in-frame clones and omits some. The sample includes roughly 250,000 clones, less than 75% of them seen just once. The sample was PBMCs, taken after 24 months of ibrutinib treatment. These TCRs come from a human donor with chronic lymphocytic leukemia. CDR3s include the opening cysteine and the closing phenylalanine or tryptophan. D genes are given only for firm matches. Clone size is given for some rows only: seen once, a few or many times, or a class if the clone is expanded.

v_call,d_call,clone_size,j_call,cdr3_aa,cdr3_nt
TRBV30,-,-,TRBJ1-4,CAWSVMDQRNEKLFF,TGTGCCTGGAGTGTGATGGACCAGCGGAATGAAAAACTGTTTTTT
TRBV2,-,-,TRBJ2-7,CASSGSSYEQYF,TGTGCCAGCTCCGGGAGCTCCTACGAGCAGTACTTC
TRBV19,-,-,TRBJ1-1,CASSRGLDQAFF,TGTGCCAGTAGTAGGGGATTAGATCAAGCTTTCTTT
TRBV28,-,-,TRBJ2-1,CASIDVWREQFF,TGTGCCAGCATCGACGTTTGGCGGGAGCAGTTCTTC
TRBV10-3,TRBD1,-,TRBJ1-5,CAIRQTGDSNQPQHF,TGTGCCATCAGACAAACAGGGGATAGCAATCAGCCCCAGCATTTT
TRBV2,-,-,TRBJ1-2,CASKVQNNYGYTF,TGTGCCAGCAAAGTCCAGAACAACTATGGCTACACCTTC
TRBV5-4,-,-,TRBJ1-1,CASSAVEATEAFF,TGTGCCAGCTCCGCGGTCGAAGCCACTGAAGCTTTCTTT
TRBV18,-,-,TRBJ1-2,CASSPQGYGYTF,TGTGCCAGCTCACCACAGGGCTATGGCTACACCTTC
TRBV28,TRBD2,-,TRBJ2-4,CASSLLAGGLAKNIQYF,TGTGCCAGCAGTTTACTAGCGGGAGGCCTAGCCAAAAACATTCAGTACTTC
TRBV28,-,-,TRBJ1-1,CASSLQGTAFF,TGTGCCAGCAGTTTACAGGGAACGGCTTTCTTT
TRBV2,-,-,TRBJ2-5,CASSDTPMGETQYF,TGTGCCAGCAGTGATACCCCCATGGGGGAGACCCAGTACTTC
TRBV9,-,-,TRBJ1-1,CASSVDRGTEAFF,TGTGCCAGCAGCGTGGACCGAGGAACTGAAGCTTTCTTT
TRBV9,TRBD2,-,TRBJ2-4,CASSVGLGLVNIQYF,TGTGCCAGCAGCGTAGGTCTGGGACTAGTAAACATTCAGTACTTC
TRBV7-3,-,-,TRBJ2-2,CASSLMRHTGELFF,TGTGCCAGCAGCTTAATGAGGCACACCGGGGAGCTGTTTTTT
TRBV15,-,-,TRBJ1-1,CATSRDGNTEAFF,TGTGCCACCAGCCGAGACGGGAACACTGAAGCTTTCTTT
TRBV6-5,-,-,TRBJ2-5,CASSYVGPQETQYF,TGTGCCAGCAGTTACGTTGGCCCCCAAGAGACCCAGTACTTC
TRBV28,-,-,TRBJ2-7,CASSPSDGSSYEQYF,TGTGCCAGCAGTCCTTCGGACGGGAGCTCCTACGAGCAGTACTTC
TRBV2,-,-,TRBJ1-3,CASSRVIGSGNTIYF,TGTGCCAGCAGTCGAGTAATCGGCTCTGGAAACACCATATATTTT
TRBV5-1,-,-,TRBJ2-1,CASSLDRAPGNEQFF,TGCGCCAGCAGCTTGGATAGAGCCCCTGGGAATGAGCAGTTCTTC
TRBV18,TRBD2,-,TRBJ2-5,CASSLAGVETQYF,TGTGCCAGCTCACTAGCGGGAGTTGAGACCCAGTACTTC
TRBV6-6,TRBD2,-,TRBJ2-1,CASTFTRGDNEQFF,TGTGCCAGCACCTTCACTCGGGGGGACAATGAGCAGTTCTTC
TRBV28,-,-,TRBJ1-3,CASSFFGAGRNTIYF,TGTGCCAGCAGTTTCTTTGGTGCCGGTAGAAACACCATATATTTT
TRBV27,-,-,TRBJ1-1,CASSSSGGVNTEAFF,TGTGCCAGCAGTTCATCCGGGGGCGTGAACACTGAAGCTTTCTTT
TRBV30,-,few,TRBJ1-1,CAWSVNSDTEAFF,TGTGCCTGGAGTGTAAACAGTGACACTGAAGCTTTCTTT
TRBV4-3,-,-,TRBJ2-7,CASSQDTSHEQYF,TGCGCCAGCAGCCAAGACACCAGCCACGAGCAGTACTTC
TRBV6-5,TRBD2,once,TRBJ2-1,CASSYVAGGRNEQFF,TGTGCCAGCAGTTACGTAGCGGGGGGGAGGAATGAGCAGTTCTTC
TRBV7-9,-,-,TRBJ2-5,CASSFRTEQETQYF,TGTGCCAGCAGCTTTCGGACGGAACAAGAGACCCAGTACTTC
TRBV2,TRBD2,once,TRBJ2-2,CASRVAGLNTGELFF,TGTGCCAGCAGGGTAGCGGGCCTGAACACCGGGGAGCTGTTTTTT
TRBV29-1,-,-,TRBJ2-5,CSVELLDQETQYF,TGCAGCGTTGAACTTTTAGACCAAGAGACCCAGTACTTC
TRBV29-1,-,-,TRBJ2-3,CSVAEDTQYF,TGCAGCGTTGCGGAGGATACGCAGTATTTT
TRBV7-9,-,few,TRBJ1-5,CASSTDDSNQPQHF,TGTGCCAGCAGCACTGATGATAGCAATCAGCCCCAGCATTTT
TRBV28,-,-,TRBJ2-5,CASSFAAWTQYF,TGTGCCAGCAGTTTCGCAGCGTGGACCCAGTACTTC
TRBV2,-,-,TRBJ2-1,CASSEFLAGNNEQFF,TGTGCCAGCAGTGAATTCCTGGCGGGAAACAATGAGCAGTTCTTC
TRBV27,-,-,TRBJ1-4,CASSPPNEKLFF,TGTGCCAGCAGCCCCCCTAATGAAAAACTGTTTTTT
TRBV2,-,-,TRBJ2-1,CASSEGGQAAAAYNEQFF,TGTGCCAGCAGTGAAGGCGGCCAAGCGGCCGCGGCCTACAATGAGCAGTTCTTC
TRBV28,TRBD2,few,TRBJ2-6,CASSQPGLAGGPSGANVLTF,TGTGCCAGCAGTCAACCGGGACTAGCGGGAGGGCCGTCTGGGGCCAACGTCCTGACTTTC
TRBV29-1,-,-,TRBJ2-7,CSVAGTSYEQYF,TGCAGCGTTGCCGGGACATCCTACGAGCAGTACTTC
TRBV27,TRBD2,-,TRBJ2-1,CASWGGKNEQFF,TGTGCCAGCTGGGGGGGTAAGAATGAGCAGTTCTTC
TRBV5-1,-,few,TRBJ2-1,CASSLQGRMFF,TGCGCCAGCAGCTTGCAGGGAAGGATGTTCTTC
TRBV5-1,TRBD2,-,TRBJ2-5,CASSPQRGPPGGETQYF,TGCGCCAGCAGCCCCCAACGCGGTCCGCCGGGAGGAGAGACCCAGTACTTC
TRBV21-1,-,once,TRBJ2-7,CASSKLEGGEYF,TGTGCCAGCAGCAAGTTGGAGGGAGGGGAGTACTTC
TRBV28,-,-,TRBJ2-7,CASTRESPLEQYF,TGTGCCAGCACACGGGAGTCTCCTCTCGAGCAGTACTTC
TRBV30,-,-,TRBJ2-7,CAYARRMDEQYF,TGTGCCTACGCCAGGCGAATGGACGAGCAGTACTTC
TRBV30,-,once,TRBJ1-5,CAWSVRGEQPQHF,TGTGCCTGGAGTGTACGAGGGGAGCAGCCCCAGCATTTT
TRBV9,TRBD2,-,TRBJ2-1,CASSVAGGPYNEQFF,TGTGCCAGCAGCGTAGCGGGAGGGCCCTACAATGAGCAGTTCTTC
TRBV5-1,-,few,TRBJ1-1,CASTSGTSNTEAFF,TGCGCCAGCACCTCTGGGACTTCGAACACTGAAGCTTTCTTT
TRBV5-1,-,few,TRBJ2-1,CASSLSSLGANEQFF,TGCGCCAGCAGCTTGAGCTCTTTGGGAGCGAATGAGCAGTTCTTC
TRBV2,TRBD1,few,TRBJ1-5,CASSGQGLQPQHF,TGTGCCAGCAGCGGACAGGGTTTGCAGCCCCAGCATTTT
TRBV27,-,-,TRBJ2-7,CASTPGREQYF,TGTGCCAGCACCCCGGGTCGTGAGCAGTACTTC
TRBV7-3,TRBD2,-,TRBJ2-2,CASSLLSREGNGELFF,TGTGCCAGCAGCTTACTATCGCGGGAGGGAAACGGGGAGCTGTTTTTT